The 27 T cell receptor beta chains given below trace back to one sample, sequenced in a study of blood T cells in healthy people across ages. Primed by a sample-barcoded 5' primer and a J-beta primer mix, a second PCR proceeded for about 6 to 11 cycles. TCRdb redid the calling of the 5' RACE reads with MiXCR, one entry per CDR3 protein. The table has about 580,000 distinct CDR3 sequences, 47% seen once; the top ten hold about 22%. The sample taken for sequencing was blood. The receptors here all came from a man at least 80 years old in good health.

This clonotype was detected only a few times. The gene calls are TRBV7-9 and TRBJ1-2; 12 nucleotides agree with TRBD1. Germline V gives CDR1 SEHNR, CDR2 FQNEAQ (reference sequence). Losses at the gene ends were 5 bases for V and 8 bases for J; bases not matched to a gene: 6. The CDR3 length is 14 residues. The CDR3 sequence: CASSQGQGAQGYTF. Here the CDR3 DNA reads TGTGCCAGCAGCCAGGGACAGGGGGCGCAAGGCTACACCTTC. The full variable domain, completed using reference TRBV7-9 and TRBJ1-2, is DTGVSQNPRHKITKRGQNVTFRCDPISEHNRLYWYRQTLGQGPEFLTYFQNEAQLEKSRLLSDRFSAERPKGSFSTLEIQRTEQGDSAMYLCASSQGQGAQGYTFGSGTRLTVV.

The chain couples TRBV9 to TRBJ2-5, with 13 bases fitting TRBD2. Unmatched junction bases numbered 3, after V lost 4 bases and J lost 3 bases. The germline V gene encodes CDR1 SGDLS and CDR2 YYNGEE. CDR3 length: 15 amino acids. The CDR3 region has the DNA TGTGCCAGCAGCTCAGGGACTAGCGGGGAAGAGACCCAGTACTTC. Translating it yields CASSSGTSGEETQYF. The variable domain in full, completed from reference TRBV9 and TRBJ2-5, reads DSGVTQTPKHLITATGQRVTLRCSPRSGDLSVYWYQQSLDQGLQFLIQYYNGEERAKGNILERFSAQQFPDLHSELNLSSLELGDSALYFCASSSGTSGEETQYFGPGTRLLVL.

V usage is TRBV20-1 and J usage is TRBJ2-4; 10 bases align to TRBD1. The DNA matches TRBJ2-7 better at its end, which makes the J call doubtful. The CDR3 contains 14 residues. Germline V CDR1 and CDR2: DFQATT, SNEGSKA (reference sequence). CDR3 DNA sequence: TGCAGTGCAACCCTCGGGACAGGGGTCCACGAGCAGTACTTC. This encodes CSATLGTGVHEQYF.

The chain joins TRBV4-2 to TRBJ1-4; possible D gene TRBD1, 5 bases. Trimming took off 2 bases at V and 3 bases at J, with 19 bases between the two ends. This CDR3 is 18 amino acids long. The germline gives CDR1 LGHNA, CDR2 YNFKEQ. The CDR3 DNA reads TGTGCCAGCAGCCAATCACGACCAGGGATAGGGTCTAATGAAAAACTGTTTTTT. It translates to CASSQSRPGIGSNEKLFF.

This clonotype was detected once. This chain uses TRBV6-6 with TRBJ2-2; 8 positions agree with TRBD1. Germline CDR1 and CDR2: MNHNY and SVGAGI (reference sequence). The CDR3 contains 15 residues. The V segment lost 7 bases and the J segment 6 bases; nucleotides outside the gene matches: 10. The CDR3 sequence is CASTLTGVIAGELFF. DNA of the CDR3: TGTGCCAGCACCCTGACAGGGGTCATTGCCGGGGAGCTGTTTTTT.

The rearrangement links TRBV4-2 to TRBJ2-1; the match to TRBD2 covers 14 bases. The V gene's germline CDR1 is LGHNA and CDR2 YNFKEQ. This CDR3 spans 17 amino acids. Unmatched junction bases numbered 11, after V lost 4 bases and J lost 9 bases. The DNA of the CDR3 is TGTGCCAGCAGCCGTCTTGGGGGACTAGCGGGAGAAAGTGAGCAGTTCTTC. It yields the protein CASSRLGGLAGESEQFF.

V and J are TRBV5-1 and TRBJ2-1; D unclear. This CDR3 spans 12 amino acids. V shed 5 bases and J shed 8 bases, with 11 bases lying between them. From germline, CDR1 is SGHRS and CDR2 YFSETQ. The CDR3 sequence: CASSRVGHEQFF. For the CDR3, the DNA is TGCGCCAGCAGTCGGGTCGGGCATGAGCAGTTCTTC.

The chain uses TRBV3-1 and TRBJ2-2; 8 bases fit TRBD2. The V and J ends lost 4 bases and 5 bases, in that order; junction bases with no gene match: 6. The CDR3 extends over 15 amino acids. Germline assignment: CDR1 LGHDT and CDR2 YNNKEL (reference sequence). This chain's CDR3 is CASSPSGSRTGELFF. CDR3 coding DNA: TGTGCCAGCAGCCCGAGCGGGAGTAGGACCGGGGAGCTGTTTTTT.

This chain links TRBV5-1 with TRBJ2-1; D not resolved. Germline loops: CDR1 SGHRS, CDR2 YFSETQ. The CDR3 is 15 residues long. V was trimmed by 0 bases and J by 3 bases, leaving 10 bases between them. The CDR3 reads CASSLVQVNYNEQFF. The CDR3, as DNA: TGCGCCAGCAGCTTGGTTCAGGTTAACTACAATGAGCAGTTCTTC.

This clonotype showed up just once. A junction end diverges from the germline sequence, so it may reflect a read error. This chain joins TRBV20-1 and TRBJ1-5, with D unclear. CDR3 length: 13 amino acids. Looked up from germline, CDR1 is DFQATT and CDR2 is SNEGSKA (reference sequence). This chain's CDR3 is CGARVSPNQPQHF. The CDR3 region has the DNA TGCGGTGCTAGAGTATCGCCCAATCAGCCCCAGCATTTT.

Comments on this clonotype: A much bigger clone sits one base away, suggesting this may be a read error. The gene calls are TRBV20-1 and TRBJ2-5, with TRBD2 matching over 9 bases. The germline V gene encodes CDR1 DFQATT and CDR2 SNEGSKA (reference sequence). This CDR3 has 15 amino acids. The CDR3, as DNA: TGCGGTGCTAGAGCGATAGCGGGGGATCAAGAGACCCAGTACTTC. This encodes CGARAIAGDQETQYF.

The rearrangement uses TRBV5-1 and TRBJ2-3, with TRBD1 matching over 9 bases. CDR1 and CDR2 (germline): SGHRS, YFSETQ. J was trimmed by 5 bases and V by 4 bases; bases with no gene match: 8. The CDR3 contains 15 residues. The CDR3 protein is CASSPGQGGIDTQYF. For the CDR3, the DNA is TGCGCCAGCAGCCCGGGACAGGGCGGGATAGATACGCAGTATTTT. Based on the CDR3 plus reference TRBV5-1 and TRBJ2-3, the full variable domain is KAGVTQTPRYLIKTRGQQVTLSCSPISGHRSVSWYQQTPGQGLQFLFEYFSETQRNKGNFPGRFSGRQFSNSRSEMNVSTLELGDSALYLCASSPGQGGIDTQYFGPGTRLTVL.

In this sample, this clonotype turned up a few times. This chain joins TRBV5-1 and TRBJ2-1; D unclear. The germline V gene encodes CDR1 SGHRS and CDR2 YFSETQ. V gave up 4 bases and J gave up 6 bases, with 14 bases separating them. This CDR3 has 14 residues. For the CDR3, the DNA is TGCGCCAGCAGCGAGAAGAGGTCTCTCAATGAGCAGTTCTTC. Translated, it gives CASSEKRSLNEQFF.

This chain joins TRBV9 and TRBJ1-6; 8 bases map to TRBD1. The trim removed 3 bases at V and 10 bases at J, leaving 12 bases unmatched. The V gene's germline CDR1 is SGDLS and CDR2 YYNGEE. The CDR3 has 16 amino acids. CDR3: CASSALGTGRRSPLHF. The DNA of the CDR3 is TGTGCCAGCAGCGCTCTCGGGACAGGTCGACGATCACCCCTCCACTTT.

Here the CDR3 reads CASSTQLASVPNEQYF. The CDR3 DNA reads as TGTGCCAGTAGTACCCAGCTAGCGAGCGTCCCCAATGAGCAGTACTTC. This chain uses TRBV19 with TRBJ2-5, with D tentatively TRBD2 (6 bases). Germline-derived CDR1 and CDR2 are LNHDA and SQIVND (reference sequence). The germline V and J ends were trimmed by 4 bases and 11 bases, with 26 bases remaining between them. This CDR3 spans 16 amino acids.

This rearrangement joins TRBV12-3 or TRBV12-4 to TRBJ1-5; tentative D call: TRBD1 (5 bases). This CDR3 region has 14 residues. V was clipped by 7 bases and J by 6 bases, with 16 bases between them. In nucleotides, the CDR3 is TGTGCCAGCAACCGCGGGGGGGGTGTTCAGCCCCAGCATTTT. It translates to CASNRGGGVQPQHF.

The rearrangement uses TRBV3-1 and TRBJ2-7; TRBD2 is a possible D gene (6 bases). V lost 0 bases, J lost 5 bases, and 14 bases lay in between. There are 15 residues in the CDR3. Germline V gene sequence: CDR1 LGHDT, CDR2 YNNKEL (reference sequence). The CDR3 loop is CASSQELGGFNEQYF. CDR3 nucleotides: TGTGCCAGCAGCCAAGAATTAGGAGGGTTTAACGAGCAGTACTTC.

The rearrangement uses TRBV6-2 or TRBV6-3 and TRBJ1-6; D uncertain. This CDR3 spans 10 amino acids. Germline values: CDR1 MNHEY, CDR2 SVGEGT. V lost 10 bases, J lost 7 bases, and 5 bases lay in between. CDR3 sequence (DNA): TGTGCCACCGGGAATTCACCCCTCCACTTT. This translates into CATGNSPLHF.

The CDR3 reads CSAQGTANNEQFF. The CDR3 DNA reads as TGCAGCGCCCAAGGGACAGCCAACAATGAGCAGTTCTTC. V and J are TRBV29-1 and TRBJ2-1; 7 bases map to TRBD1. Germline V gives CDR1 SQVTM, CDR2 ANQGSEA. Germline trimming cut 7 bases from V and 5 bases from J; bases unmatched to any gene: 8. The CDR3 is 13 amino acids.

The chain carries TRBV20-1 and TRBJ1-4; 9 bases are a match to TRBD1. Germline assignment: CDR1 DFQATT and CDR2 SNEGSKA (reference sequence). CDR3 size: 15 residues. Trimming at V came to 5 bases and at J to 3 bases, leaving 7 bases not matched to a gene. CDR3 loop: CSAPHRTGANEKLFF. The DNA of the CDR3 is TGCAGTGCTCCCCACAGGACAGGGGCTAATGAAAAACTGTTTTTT.

In DNA form, the CDR3 reads TGTGCCAGCAGCCTGGTTAGTGCAGCCGGTAGCAATCAGCCCCAGCATTTT. This gives the protein CASSLVSAAGSNQPQHF. V is TRBV7-9 and J is TRBJ1-5, with unresolved D. Germline-derived CDR1 and CDR2 are SEHNR and FQNEAQ (reference sequence). CDR3 length: 17 residues. V was clipped by 5 bases and J by 0 bases, with 17 bases between them.

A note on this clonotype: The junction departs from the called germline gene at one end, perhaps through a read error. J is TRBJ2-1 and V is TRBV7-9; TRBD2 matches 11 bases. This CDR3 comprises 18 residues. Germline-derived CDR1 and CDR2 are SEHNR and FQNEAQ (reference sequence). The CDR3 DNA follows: TGTGCCAGCAGCTTAGACACGTCTAGCGGGGGGTTCTACAATGAGCGGTTCTTC. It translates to CASSLDTSSGGFYNERFF.

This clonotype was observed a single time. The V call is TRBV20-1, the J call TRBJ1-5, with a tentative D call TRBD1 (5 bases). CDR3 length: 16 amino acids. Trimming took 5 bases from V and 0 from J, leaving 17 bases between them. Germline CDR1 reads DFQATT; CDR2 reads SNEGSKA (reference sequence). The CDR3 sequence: CSAAFDSEYSNQPQHF. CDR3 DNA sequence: TGCAGTGCTGCCTTTGACAGCGAGTATAGCAATCAGCCCCAGCATTTT.

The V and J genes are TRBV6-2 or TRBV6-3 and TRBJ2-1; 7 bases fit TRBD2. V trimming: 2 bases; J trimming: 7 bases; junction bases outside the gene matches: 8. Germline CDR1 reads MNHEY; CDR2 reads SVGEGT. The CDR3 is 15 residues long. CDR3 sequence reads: CASSYEAGVRNEQFF. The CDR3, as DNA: TGTGCCAGCAGTTACGAGGCGGGAGTAAGGAATGAGCAGTTCTTC.

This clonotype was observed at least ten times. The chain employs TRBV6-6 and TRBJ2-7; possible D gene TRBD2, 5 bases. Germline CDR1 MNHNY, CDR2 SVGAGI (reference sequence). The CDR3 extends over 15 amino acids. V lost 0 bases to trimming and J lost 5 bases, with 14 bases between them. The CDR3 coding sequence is TGTGCCAGCAGTTACTCGAGTTTGGGAGCGGACGAGCAGTACTTC. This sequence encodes CASSYSSLGADEQYF.

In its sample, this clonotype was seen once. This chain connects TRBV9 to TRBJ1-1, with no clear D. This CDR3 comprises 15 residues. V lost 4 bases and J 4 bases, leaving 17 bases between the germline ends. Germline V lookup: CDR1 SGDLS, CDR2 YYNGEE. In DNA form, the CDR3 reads TGTGCCAGCAGCCCAAGGGAGGGCCGTGGCACTGAAGCTTTCTTT. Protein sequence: CASSPREGRGTEAFF. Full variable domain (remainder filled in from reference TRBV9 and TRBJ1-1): DSGVTQTPKHLITATGQRVTLRCSPRSGDLSVYWYQQSLDQGLQFLIQYYNGEERAKGNILERFSAQQFPDLHSELNLSSLELGDSALYFCASSPREGRGTEAFFGQGTRLTVV.

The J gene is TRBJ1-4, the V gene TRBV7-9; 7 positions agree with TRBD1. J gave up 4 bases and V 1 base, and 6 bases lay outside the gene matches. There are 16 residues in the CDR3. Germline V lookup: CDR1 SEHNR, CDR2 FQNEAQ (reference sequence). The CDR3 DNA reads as TGTGCCAGCAGCTTAGGGGACAGAGCTATTAATGAAAAACTGTTTTTT. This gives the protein CASSLGDRAINEKLFF.